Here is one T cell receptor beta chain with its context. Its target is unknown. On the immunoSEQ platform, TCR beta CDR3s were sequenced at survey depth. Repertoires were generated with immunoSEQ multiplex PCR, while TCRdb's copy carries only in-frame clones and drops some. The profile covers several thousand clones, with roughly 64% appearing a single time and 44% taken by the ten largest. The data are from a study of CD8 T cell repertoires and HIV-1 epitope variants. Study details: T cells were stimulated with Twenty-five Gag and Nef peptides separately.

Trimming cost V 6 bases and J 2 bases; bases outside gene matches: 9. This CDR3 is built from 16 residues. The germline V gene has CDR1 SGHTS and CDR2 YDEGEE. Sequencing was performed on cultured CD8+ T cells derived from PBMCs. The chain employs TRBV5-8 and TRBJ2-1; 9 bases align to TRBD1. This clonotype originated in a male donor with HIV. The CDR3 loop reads CASTSQGATTYNEQFF. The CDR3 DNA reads TGTGCCAGCACCTCACAGGGGGCCACAACCTACAATGAGCAGTTCTTC.